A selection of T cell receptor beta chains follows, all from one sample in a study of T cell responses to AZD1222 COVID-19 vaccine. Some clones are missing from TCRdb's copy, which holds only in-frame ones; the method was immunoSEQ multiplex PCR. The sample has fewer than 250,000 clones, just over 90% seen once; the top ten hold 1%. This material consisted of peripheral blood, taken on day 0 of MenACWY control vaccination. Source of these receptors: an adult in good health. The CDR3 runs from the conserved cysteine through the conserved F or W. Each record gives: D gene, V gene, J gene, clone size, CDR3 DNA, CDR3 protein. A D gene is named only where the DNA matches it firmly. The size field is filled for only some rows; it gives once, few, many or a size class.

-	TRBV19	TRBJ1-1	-	TGTGCCAGTAGTCCATCAGGCAACACTGAAGCTTTCTTT	CASSPSGNTEAFF
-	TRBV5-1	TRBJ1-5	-	TGCGCCAGCAGCTTTCTCGGGCTTAATCAGCCCCAGCATTTT	CASSFLGLNQPQHF
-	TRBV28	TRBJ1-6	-	TGTGCCAGCAGACCCCGGGACTCCTATAATTCACCCCTCCACTTT	CASRPRDSYNSPLHF
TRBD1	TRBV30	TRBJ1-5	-	TGTGCCTGGAGTTTCAGGGGGCGAGGAAATCAGCCCCAGCATTTT	CAWSFRGRGNQPQHF
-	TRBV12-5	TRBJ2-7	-	TGTGCTAGTGGTTTGTCGGCCTACGAGCAGTACTTC	CASGLSAYEQYF
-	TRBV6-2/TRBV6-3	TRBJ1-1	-	TGTGCCAGCAGCTGGTCCTCCCTCGCTGAAGCTTTCTTT	CASSWSSLAEAFF
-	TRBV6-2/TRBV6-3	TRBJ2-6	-	TGTGCCAGCAGTTACATCGGGGGACACCCGGCTGTGGCCAACGTCCTGACTTTC	CASSYIGGHPAVANVLTF
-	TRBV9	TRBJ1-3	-	TGTGCCAGCAGCGTAAACGGAAACTCTGGAAACACCATATATTTT	CASSVNGNSGNTIYF
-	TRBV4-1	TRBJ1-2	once	TGCGCCAGCAGCCAACACGGACGGAGTAACTATGGCTACACCTTC	CASSQHGRSNYGYTF
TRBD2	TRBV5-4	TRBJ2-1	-	TGTGCCAGCAGCAGGGAGCGGGGGGATCTCAATGAGCAGTTCTTC	CASSRERGDLNEQFF
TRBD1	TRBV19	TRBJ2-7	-	TGTGCCAGTAGTGCCGGGACAGGGGGATACGAGCAGTACTTC	CASSAGTGGYEQYF
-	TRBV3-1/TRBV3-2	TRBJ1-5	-	TGTGCCAGCAGCCAAAGACTAGTTAATCAGCCCCAGCATTTT	CASSQRLVNQPQHF
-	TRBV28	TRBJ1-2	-	TGTGCCAGCAGGGGTGGAGGTCATGGCTACACCTTC	CASRGGGHGYTF
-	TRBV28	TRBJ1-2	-	TGTGCCAGCAGTCCCCTATTGGGTTGGGACATTGGCTACACCTTC	CASSPLLGWDIGYTF
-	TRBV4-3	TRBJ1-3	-	TGCGCCAGCAGCCAGGCTATAACAGGCCGCTCTGGAAACACCATATATTTT	CASSQAITGRSGNTIYF
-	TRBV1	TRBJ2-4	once	TGCACCAGCAGCCAAAACCCCCCGCTACCTCCCCTAGCCAAAAACATTCAGTACTTC	CTSSQNPPLPPLAKNIQYF
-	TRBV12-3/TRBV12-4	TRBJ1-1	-	TGTGCCAGCAGTTTGAAAGAGTACACTGAAGCTTTCTTT	CASSLKEYTEAFF
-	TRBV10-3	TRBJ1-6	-	TGTGCCATCAGTGTGGGGACCGCAGATTCACCCCTCCACTTT	CAISVGTADSPLHF
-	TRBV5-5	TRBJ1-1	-	TGTGCCAGCAGCTTTTCATCGAGGGGGGTCACTGAAGCTTTCTTT	CASSFSSRGVTEAFF
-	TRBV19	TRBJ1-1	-	TGTGCCAGTAGTCCACGGCGACAGGTTCAGAACACTGAAGCTTTCTTT	CASSPRRQVQNTEAFF
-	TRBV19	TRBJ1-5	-	TGTGCCAGTAGTTCACTAACTACTCAGCCCCAGCATTTT	CASSSLTTQPQHF
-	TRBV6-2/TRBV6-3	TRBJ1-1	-	TGTGCCAGCAACCCATCAGACAGAAGTAGGGCTGAAGCTTTCTTT	CASNPSDRSRAEAFF
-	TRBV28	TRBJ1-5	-	TGTGCCAGCAGTTTTGCAGGGGCCTACAATCAGCCCCAGCATTTT	CASSFAGAYNQPQHF
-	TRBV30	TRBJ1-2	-	TGTGCCTGGACTCCAGGTGCCGGGTACTATGGCTACACCTTC	CAWTPGAGYYGYTF
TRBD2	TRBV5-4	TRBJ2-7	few	TGTGCCAGCAGCTTGGCCGGCGGGGGAGCGGCCGAGCAGTACTTC	CASSLAGGGAAEQYF
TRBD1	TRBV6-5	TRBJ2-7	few	TGTGCCAGCAATTGGGACAGCCCCCTTAGTGAGCAGTACTTC	CASNWDSPLSEQYF
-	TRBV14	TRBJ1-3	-	TGTGCCAGCAGCCAAGTTAACACCATATATTTT	CASSQVNTIYF
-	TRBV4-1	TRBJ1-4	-	TGCGCCAGCAGCCAAGATTTTGACGGATCAACTAATGAAAAACTGTTTTTT	CASSQDFDGSTNEKLFF
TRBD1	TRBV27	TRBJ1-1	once	TGTGCCAGCAGTTACGAAGCAGGGGGCGCCTTCACTGAAGCTTTCTTT	CASSYEAGGAFTEAFF
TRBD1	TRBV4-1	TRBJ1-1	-	TGCGCCAGCAGCCAGTTCGAGGACAGGGGGGAAGCTTTCTTT	CASSQFEDRGEAFF
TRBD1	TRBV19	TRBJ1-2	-	TGTGCCACCCTGGGGGACAGGGGGCTTTACTTCTATGGCTACACCTTC	CATLGDRGLYFYGYTF
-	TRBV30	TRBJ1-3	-	TGTGCCTGGAGTGTGTCCCTTGTGGTCTACGGAAACACCATATATTTT	CAWSVSLVVYGNTIYF
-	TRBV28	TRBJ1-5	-	TGTGCCAGCAGTTTATTGGACAGATTCGCGGCGGGCCAGCCCCAGCATTTT	CASSLLDRFAAGQPQHF
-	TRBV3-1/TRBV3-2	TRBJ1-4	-	TGTGCCAGCAGAAGGGGTAGTGAAAAACTGTTTTTT	CASRRGSEKLFF
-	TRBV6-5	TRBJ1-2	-	TGTGCCAGCAGTTATGGGACGGGGAACTATGGCTACACCTTC	CASSYGTGNYGYTF
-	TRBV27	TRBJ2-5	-	TGTGCCAGCAGTCGGGCATCCCAAGAGACCCAGTACTTC	CASSRASQETQYF
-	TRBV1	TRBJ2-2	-	TGCACCAGCAGCCTATCGATTCTTCCTAGCGGTACAAACACCGGGGAGCTGTTTTTT	CTSSLSILPSGTNTGELFF
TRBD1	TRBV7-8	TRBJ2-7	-	TGTGCCAGCAGTGTAGTGGGACAGGGGGATTACGAGCAGTACTTC	CASSVVGQGDYEQYF
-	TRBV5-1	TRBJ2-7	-	TGCGCCAGCAGCGGGGTGGGGGCCTACGAGCAGTACTTC	CASSGVGAYEQYF
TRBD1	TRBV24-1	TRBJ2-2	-	TGTGCCACCTCGGACAGGGCCACCGGGGAGCTGTTTTTT	CATSDRATGELFF
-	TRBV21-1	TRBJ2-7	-	TGTGCCACTTTCGACGTCTCCATTCCCTACGAGCAGTACTTC	CATFDVSIPYEQYF
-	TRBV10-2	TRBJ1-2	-	TGCGCCAGCAGTGAAACGGGGAACTATGGCTACACCTTC	CASSETGNYGYTF
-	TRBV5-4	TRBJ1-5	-	TGTGCCAGCAGCTTCGGTCCAGACAATCAGCCCCAGCATTTT	CASSFGPDNQPQHF